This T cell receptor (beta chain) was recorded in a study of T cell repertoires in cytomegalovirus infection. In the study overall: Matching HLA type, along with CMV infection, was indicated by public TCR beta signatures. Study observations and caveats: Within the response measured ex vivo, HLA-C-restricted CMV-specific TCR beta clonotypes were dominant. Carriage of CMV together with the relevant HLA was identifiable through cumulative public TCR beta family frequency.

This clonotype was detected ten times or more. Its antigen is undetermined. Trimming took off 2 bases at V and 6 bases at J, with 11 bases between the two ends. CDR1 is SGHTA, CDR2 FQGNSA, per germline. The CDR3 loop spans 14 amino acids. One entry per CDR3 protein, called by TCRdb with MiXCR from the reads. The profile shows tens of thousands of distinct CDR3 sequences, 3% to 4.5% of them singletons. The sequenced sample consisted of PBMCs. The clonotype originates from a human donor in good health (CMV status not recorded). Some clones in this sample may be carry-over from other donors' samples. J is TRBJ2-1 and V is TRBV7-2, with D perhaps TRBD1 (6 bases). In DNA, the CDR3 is TGTGCCAGCAGCTTAAATCAGGGGACCAATGAGCAGTTCTTC. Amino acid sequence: CASSLNQGTNEQFF.